These 18 T cell receptor beta chains came from one sample sequenced in a study of CD8+CD57+ T cells in acquired aplastic anemia. Both TCR beta VDJ combination and CDR3 sequence profiling were carried out. Genomic DNA was the template for this profiling. TCRdb recomputed calls from the reads with MiXCR, one row per CDR3 protein. The table has about 220,000 distinct CDR3 sequences, 30% to 35% seen once. The sequenced sample was sorted CD4+, CD8+, or CD8+CD57+ T cells (not recorded which) from PBMCs. Every receptor here comes from a human donor in good health, serving as a control.

There are many counts of this clonotype. This chain connects TRBV20-1 to TRBJ1-4; D is unclear. Germline V lookup: CDR1 DFQATT, CDR2 SNEGSKA (reference sequence). The CDR3 length is 13 residues. V was pared by 2 bases and J by 3 bases, with 7 bases between. The CDR3 region has the DNA TGCAGTGCTAGATCGGGGTCTAATGAAAAACTGTTTTTT. Protein product: CSARSGSNEKLFF.

V is TRBV20-1 and J is TRBJ1-4; 9 nucleotides match TRBD1. Germline lookup yields CDR1 DFQATT and CDR2 SNEGSKA (reference sequence). The CDR3 length is 16 residues. V lost 1 base and J lost 6; bases outside the gene matches: 9. The CDR3 nucleotides read TGCAGTGCTAGAGGAGGACAGGGGCCCTTCTATGAAAAACTGTTTTTT. Its protein product is CSARGGQGPFYEKLFF.

This clonotype has at least ten counts. V usage is TRBV9 and J usage is TRBJ2-1, with D possibly being TRBD1 or TRBD2 (5 bases each). The CDR3 contains 17 residues. CDR1 and CDR2 from the germline V gene are SGDLS and YYNGEE. Trimming cost V 0 bases and J 4 bases, with 17 bases left between them. The CDR3: CASSVGPTGTFYNEQFF. The CDR3 nucleotides are TGTGCCAGCAGCGTAGGTCCAACGGGGACGTTTTACAATGAGCAGTTCTTC.

In its sample, this clonotype was seen many times. The chain is built from TRBV9 and TRBJ2-5, with 14 bases that match TRBD2. The CDR3 spans 16 residues. After removal of 4 bases from V and 3 bases from J, the junction contained 5 bases not matched to a gene. The germline gives CDR1 SGDLS, CDR2 YYNGEE. Here the CDR3 DNA reads TGTGCCAGCAGCCTACGGGGACTAGCGGGGGAAGAGACCCAGTACTTC. Its translation is CASSLRGLAGEETQYF.

This clonotype was seen ten or more times. V gene TRBV20-1 combines with J gene TRBJ2-5; D gene ambiguous. This CDR3 spans 11 amino acids. V was pared by 1 base and J by 4 bases, with 4 bases between. Germline V gene sequence: CDR1 DFQATT, CDR2 SNEGSKA (reference sequence). The CDR3 is CSARGTETQYF. CDR3 nucleotide sequence: TGCAGTGCTAGAGGCACAGAGACCCAGTACTTC.

This chain uses TRBV10-3 with TRBJ1-2; 8 positions match TRBD1. CDR1 and CDR2 (germline): ENHRY, SYGVKD. V trimming: 9 bases; J trimming: 4 bases; junction bases outside the gene matches: 10. The CDR3 extends over 14 amino acids. The CDR3 sequence is CAIRTGTGLYGYTF. The CDR3 coding sequence is TGTGCCATAAGAACCGGGACAGGTCTCTATGGCTACACCTTC.

This clonotype was seen ten or more times. The chain recombines TRBV27 with TRBJ2-7; D is unresolved. V shed 5 bases and J shed 3 bases, with 17 bases lying between them. Looked up from germline, CDR1 is MNHEY and CDR2 is SMNVEV (reference sequence). This CDR3 is 15 amino acids long. CDR3 amino acids: CASSPEPWGNYEQYF. The CDR3 DNA reads TGTGCCAGCAGTCCCGAACCGTGGGGAAACTACGAGCAGTACTTC.

The V and J genes are TRBV2 and TRBJ1-2; D gene ambiguous. V was clipped by 8 bases and J by 4 bases, with 20 bases between them. Per the germline V gene, CDR1 is SNHLY and CDR2 is FYNNEI. The CDR3 runs to 15 residues. The CDR3 loop reads CASSLVKTVSYGYTF. CDR3 coding DNA: TGTGCCAGCTCACTCGTTAAGACCGTCTCCTATGGCTACACCTTC.

CDR3 protein: CSAKKDRAGNTIYF. DNA for the CDR3: TGCAGTGCAAAAAAGGACAGGGCGGGAAACACCATATATTTT. This chain joins TRBV20-1 and TRBJ1-3; 8 nucleotides agree with TRBD1. Germline V gene sequence: CDR1 DFQATT, CDR2 SNEGSKA (reference sequence). The CDR3 runs 14 residues. V gave up 6 bases and J gave up 4 bases; unmatched junction bases: 8.

This clonotype was seen repeatedly, ten times or more. This rearrangement joins TRBV5-1 to TRBJ1-4; 7 nucleotides match TRBD1. Looked up from germline, CDR1 is SGHRS and CDR2 is YFSETQ. The length of the CDR3 is 15 residues. V shed 1 base and J 6 bases; nucleotides not matched to a gene: 6. CDR3 in amino acids: CASSLNRGTDEKLFF. The CDR3 DNA sequence: TGCGCCAGCAGCTTGAACAGGGGAACAGATGAAAAACTGTTTTTT.

The rearrangement joins TRBV30 to TRBJ1-2, with D maybe TRBD1 (6 bases). Germline CDR1 is GTSNPN and CDR2 is SVGIG (reference sequence). Trimming shortened V by 0 bases and J by 7 bases, and 15 bases separated the two germline ends. This CDR3 region has 14 residues. The CDR3: CAWSVGAGESGYTF. CDR3 DNA: TGTGCCTGGAGTGTAGGGGCAGGGGAAAGTGGCTACACCTTC.

The V call is TRBV20-1, the J call TRBJ2-7; 8 bases are shared with TRBD2. The CDR3 spans 18 residues. J gave up 2 bases and V 0 bases, and 15 bases lay outside the gene matches. CDR1 DFQATT and CDR2 SNEGSKA come from the germline V gene (reference sequence). The CDR3 bases are TGCAGTGCTAGAGATCAAATTGGGACTAGGAAGGTTCCCTACGAGCAGTACTTC. Encoded protein: CSARDQIGTRKVPYEQYF.

This chain links TRBV20-1 with TRBJ1-2; 8 nucleotides match TRBD1. V shed 0 bases, J shed 5 bases, and the junction held 5 bases outside the gene matches. The CDR3 runs 14 residues. The germline CDR1 and CDR2 sequences are DFQATT and SNEGSKA (reference sequence). In DNA, the CDR3 is TGCAGTGCTAGAGATCTACAGGGGGATTATGGCTACACCTTC. Residues: CSARDLQGDYGYTF.

With respect to this clonotype: The junction departs from the called germline gene at one end, perhaps through a read error. V and J are TRBV7-2 and TRBJ2-7; D may be TRBD1 or TRBD2 (5 bases each). This CDR3 contains 15 residues. Germline CDR1 and CDR2: SGHTA and FQGNSA. CDR3 sequence (DNA): TGTGCCGGCAGCGAGAGAGGGTTTACGGACATCGAAGGCCTGTTC. Its protein is CAGSERGFTDIEGLF.

This clonotype has a count of ten or more. The chain employs TRBV7-9 and TRBJ2-7; TRBD1 might be the D (6 bases). This CDR3 contains 15 residues. Trimming removed 2 bases from V and 7 bases from J, with 18 bases in between. Germline CDR1 SEHNR, CDR2 FQNEAQ (reference sequence). The CDR3 region has the DNA TGTGCCAGCAGCTTAAGTCGCTTGGGGGCGGTTGAGCAGTACTTC. Its protein is CASSLSRLGAVEQYF.

This clonotype was counted at least ten times. The J gene is TRBJ2-7, the V gene TRBV7-9, with a tentative D call TRBD2 (6 bases). This CDR3 comprises 16 residues. V lost 5 bases and J lost 1, with 18 bases in between. Germline lookup yields CDR1 SEHNR and CDR2 FQNEAQ (reference sequence). The CDR3 DNA reads TGTGCCAGCAGCGAAGGGAGAGAAGGGACTTCCTACGAGCAGTACTTC. Residues: CASSEGREGTSYEQYF.

The CDR3 DNA is TGTGCCAGCAGAGGGACAGGATCGACATACGAGCAGTACTTC. This sequence encodes CASRGTGSTYEQYF. The V and J genes are TRBV10-3 and TRBJ2-7; 8 bases line up with TRBD1. The CDR3 consists of 14 residues. After removal of 10 bases from V and 4 bases from J, the junction contained 12 bases not matched to a gene. Looked up from germline, CDR1 is ENHRY and CDR2 is SYGVKD.

The chain combines TRBV7-8 with TRBJ1-2; D unresolved. The germline gives CDR1 SGHVS, CDR2 FQNEAQ. The V end lost 1 base, the J end lost 4 bases, and 10 bases lay between the germline ends. The CDR3 runs 14 residues. The CDR3 loop is CASSLGTNSYGYTF. The DNA for the CDR3 is TGTGCCAGCAGCTTAGGTACCAATTCCTATGGCTACACCTTC.